This is a list of T cell receptor beta chains from one sample in a study of blood T cell repertoires in COVID-19. Profiled with immunoSEQ multiplex PCR; TCRdb holds only in-frame clones, not every one. The sample lists under 500,000 clones; over 75% were seen once. Sequencing was carried out using PBMCs or T cells enriched from blood (not recorded which). These TCRs come from a man aged 30 to 45 who had recovered from COVID-19. CDR3s include the opening cysteine and the closing phenylalanine or tryptophan. The D gene is left open where the match is weak. Where a row states a size, it is once, few, many or the class of an expanded clone; other rows omit it.

CDR3nt	CDR3aa	d_gene	abundance	v_gene	j_gene	len
TGTGCCTGGAGTGTAAAGAGAGGGTCGGGCACAGATACGCAGTATTTT	CAWSVKRGSGTDTQYF	.	.	TRBV30	TRBJ2-3	16
TGTGCCAGCAGCTTAGATACCAGTCATGAGCAGTTCTTC	CASSLDTSHEQFF	.	once	TRBV7-9	TRBJ2-1	13
TGCGCCAGCAGTCCATCCAAAGAGCAGTTCTTC	CASSPSKEQFF	.	.	TRBV10-1	TRBJ2-1	11
TGTGCCACCAGCAGAGACAGTTATGGCTACACCTTC	CATSRDSYGYTF	.	.	TRBV15	TRBJ1-2	12
TGTGCTAGCAGCTTGGGGACAGGGGCCGGGGAGACCCAGTACTTC	CASSLGTGAGETQYF	TRBD1	.	TRBV7-7	TRBJ2-5	15
TGTGCCATCAGTGAGTCGACAGCAGCGAACACCGGGGAGCTGTTTTTT	CAISESTAANTGELFF	.	.	TRBV10-3	TRBJ2-2	16
TGCGCCAGCAAAGCACTCGGGAGGTTCACCTTC	CASKALGRFTF	.	.	TRBV10-2	TRBJ1-2	11
TGTGCCAGTCACCTTGCGGTCGACACAGATACGCAGTATTTT	CASHLAVDTDTQYF	.	.	TRBV5-6	TRBJ2-3	14
TGTGCCAGCAGGACCAACTATAATGAAAAACTGTTTTTT	CASRTNYNEKLFF	.	.	TRBV27	TRBJ1-4	13
TGTGCCAGCAGTTACTCCCTACGGAGCGGGAGGGCGTACAATGAGCAGTTCTTC	CASSYSLRSGRAYNEQFF	TRBD2	.	TRBV6-2/TRBV6-3	TRBJ2-1	18
TGCGCCAGCAGCTTGGGAGCAGGGCTAAACACTGAAGCTTTCTTT	CASSLGAGLNTEAFF	.	.	TRBV5-1	TRBJ1-1	15
TGTGCCAGCAGCGTAGGGGCAGCTCCTTCCTCTGGAAACACCATATATTTT	CASSVGAAPSSGNTIYF	.	few	TRBV9	TRBJ1-3	17
TGTGCCAGCAGCTTAGAGGGACTAGGGGGGGGGACCCAGTACTTC	CASSLEGLGGGTQYF	TRBD2	.	TRBV7-2	TRBJ2-5	15
TGCGCCAGCAGCAAGGACGGACTAGCGGGCTGGGGCTCCTACAATGAGCAGTTCTTC	CASSKDGLAGWGSYNEQFF	TRBD2	.	TRBV5-1	TRBJ2-1	19
TGTGCCACCAAGGTTGGGGGCGTGGGAAACATTCAGTACTTC	CATKVGGVGNIQYF	.	.	TRBV2	TRBJ2-4	14
TGTGCCAGCAGACCGGGACTATGGGAAACTTACACCTACGAGCAGTACTTC	CASRPGLWETYTYEQYF	TRBD2	.	TRBV2	TRBJ2-7	17
TGTGCCAGCAGCCCTACGAGTCGGGGGGACTATGGCTACACCTTC	CASSPTSRGDYGYTF	.	.	TRBV9	TRBJ1-2	15
TGTGCCAGCAGTTTGAGCGGATCCTACGAGCAGTACTTC	CASSLSGSYEQYF	.	.	TRBV12-3/TRBV12-4	TRBJ2-7	13
TGCAGCGTTGGAGTGACAGGGGGCGAGACCCAGTACTTC	CSVGVTGGETQYF	TRBD1	.	TRBV29-1	TRBJ2-5	13
TGCGCCAGCAGGGCGACAGGGGGCCGCGAGCAGTACTTC	CASRATGGREQYF	TRBD1	few	TRBV4-1	TRBJ2-7	13
TGTGCCTGGAGGAGGGGGCGGGCAGAGACCCAGTACTTC	CAWRRGRAETQYF	TRBD1	.	TRBV30	TRBJ2-5	13
TGTGCCAGCAGTGAATTTTCCGCCTCGGGTGAGCAGTTCTTC	CASSEFSASGEQFF	.	.	TRBV25-1	TRBJ2-1	14
TGTGCCAGCAGTGCCCAGAGACTCGGATTCAATCAGCCCCAGCATTTT	CASSAQRLGFNQPQHF	.	.	TRBV2	TRBJ1-5	16
TGTGCCAGCAGCGATAGACTAGCCAAAAACATTCAGTACTTC	CASSDRLAKNIQYF	.	.	TRBV13	TRBJ2-4	14
TGTGCCAGCAGCAAAAGGGACACCGGGAACACTGAAGCTTTCTTT	CASSKRDTGNTEAFF	.	.	TRBV7-9	TRBJ1-1	15
TGTGCCAGTAACAGGTTGGCAGGGGGGAATGGCTACACCTTC	CASNRLAGGNGYTF	TRBD1	.	TRBV19	TRBJ1-2	14
TGCAGCGTTGAAGGAGGCCTAGTGTTTCACGAGCAGTACTTC	CSVEGGLVFHEQYF	.	.	TRBV29-1	TRBJ2-7	14
TGTGCCAGTCATCCGGGACAGGGTGGCAATGAGCAGTTCTTC	CASHPGQGGNEQFF	TRBD1	.	TRBV19	TRBJ2-1	14
TGTGCCAGCAGTACGGGAGGCAGGACCTACAATGAGCAGTTCTTC	CASSTGGRTYNEQFF	TRBD2	.	TRBV2	TRBJ2-1	15
TGTGCCAGCAGCTTAGATGTCTTTGCAGGCACTGAAGCTTTCTTT	CASSLDVFAGTEAFF	.	.	TRBV11-2	TRBJ1-1	15
TGTGCCAGCAGCTTATGGCAGGGTGTCGATGGCTACACCTTC	CASSLWQGVDGYTF	.	.	TRBV7-2	TRBJ1-2	14
TGTGCCATGCAGTTTGGGACAGGGGATGGAGAGACCCAGTACTTC	CAMQFGTGDGETQYF	.	.	TRBV21-1	TRBJ2-5	15
TGCGCCAGCAGCCATCCCGGGACAGCCGAAGCTTTCTTT	CASSHPGTAEAFF	TRBD1	.	TRBV4-1	TRBJ1-1	13
TGTGCCAGCAGTCCGGGAGGAGCCCTCTCCTACGAGCAGTACTTC	CASSPGGALSYEQYF	TRBD2	.	TRBV5-5	TRBJ2-7	15
TGCGCCAGCAGCCCCGCTACCGGACTCCCCTACGAGCAGTACTTC	CASSPATGLPYEQYF	.	.	TRBV5-1	TRBJ2-7	15
TGTGCCAGCAGTTACCGCGGGAGTGCAGATACGCAGTATTTT	CASSYRGSADTQYF	TRBD2	.	TRBV6-2/TRBV6-3	TRBJ2-3	14
TGTGCCAGCAGCTTCGGGACTAGCACAGATACGCAGTATTTT	CASSFGTSTDTQYF	.	.	TRBV5-4	TRBJ2-3	14
TGCGCCAGCAGACAAGCTCCGGGACAGGCATCCTACGAGCAGTACTTC	CASRQAPGQASYEQYF	TRBD1	.	TRBV5-1	TRBJ2-7	16
TGTGCCAGCAGCAAAAGGACAGGGGAAGAGCAGTACTTC	CASSKRTGEEQYF	TRBD1	.	TRBV13	TRBJ2-7	13
TGTGCCAGCAGCCTTTACGAAGCGGGAGGGCCTCGCGACGAGCAGTACTTC	CASSLYEAGGPRDEQYF	TRBD2	.	TRBV7-6	TRBJ2-7	17
TGTGCCAGCGCTGGACAGGGTCGTGCCTACGAGCAGTACTTC	CASAGQGRAYEQYF	TRBD1	.	TRBV27	TRBJ2-7	14
TGTGCCAGCAGCCTTTCGACAGGGGTTTCGGTGCAGTTCTTC	CASSLSTGVSVQFF	TRBD1	.	TRBV5-4	TRBJ2-1	14
TGTGCCAGCAGCGTAGCGGCTAGCGGGGTACGCACAGATACGCAGTATTTT	CASSVAASGVRTDTQYF	TRBD2	.	TRBV9	TRBJ2-3	17
TGTGCCAGCAGCGTAGCAGGGGAGAGGACCTACACCTTC	CASSVAGERTYTF	.	.	TRBV9	TRBJ1-2	13
TGTGCCAGCAGCTTAGTGGCCGGGACTCAGGCGGAGGGCTACACCTTC	CASSLVAGTQAEGYTF	.	.	TRBV7-8	TRBJ1-2	16
TGTGCCAGCAGCCCTAGGGACAGAGCCTACGAGCAGTACTTC	CASSPRDRAYEQYF	TRBD1	.	TRBV11-3	TRBJ2-7	14
TGTGCCAGCAGCAATGGGGCAGGGGGAGGATACGAGCAGTACTTC	CASSNGAGGGYEQYF	.	.	TRBV6-5	TRBJ2-7	15